The source of this T cell receptor beta chain is a study of shared clonotypes between healthy human individuals (dated by TCRdb to 2018 to 2020). For the wider study: A few men and two women, aged 18 to 49 years, made up the cohort. Per donor, leukapheresis produced somewhere between about 0.8 and 9.5 billion PBMCs. The study deeply sequenced blood TCR repertoires of about 5 healthy adults to estimate repertoire size and the extent of clonotype sharing between individuals. Different laboratories and diverse techniques were used to prepare libraries and sequence TCR repertoires, to increase sequencing depth and limit assay-specific biases. Results the study describes overall, beyond this receptor: Sampling was restricted to blood, and TCR repertoires in tissue are likely to differ from TCR repertoires in blood. Because the study included a small number of donors, the genetic and exposure-history diversity represented was limited. Based on pairwise subsampling, the degree of clonotype sharing among donors was expected to be affected by sequencing depth.

Donors were healthy HIV-negative adults with no recently reported acute infections or vaccinations. Only Caucasian adults living in Nashville, Tennessee, USA were represented among the donors. For unsorted samples, about 90 million PBMCs were counted and genomic DNA was extracted with the QIAamp DNA Blood Mini kit. Blood was obtained by leukapheresis, after which PBMCs were separated by Ficoll-Histopaque density gradient centrifugation and cryopreserved in liquid nitrogen vapor phase. CDR1 and CDR2, looked up from the germline V gene (reference sequence), are GTSNPN and SVGIG. V loses 6 bases, J loses 6 bases, and the germline ends lie 17 bases apart. The CDR3 covers 13 residues, taking in both the cysteine and the phenylalanine. Left in the record is the CDR3 DNA by itself, 39 bases read in frame from the first base. TCR CDR3 regions were amplified from genomic DNA by multiplex PCR using the deep immunoSEQ assay. Extracted genomic DNA from each cell subset was spread evenly across all wells of several immunoSEQ 96-well plates, with each plate serving as a replicate. For unsorted PBMC, each replicate PCR was loaded with about 270 ng genomic DNA, equivalent to 25,000 to 35,000 T cell genomes. Ten immunoSEQ deep assay plates were used to sequence the unsorted PBMC genomic DNA. The purified libraries were quantified using a Qubit 3.0 fluorometer, sized with a Bioanalyzer 2100, and then quantified again using the KAPA Library Quantification kit. Every immunoSEQ 96-well plate was sequenced on a separate single-read 150-cycle Illumina NextSeq 550 flow cell. Per the authors' processing: Because the immunoSEQ output held only junctional sequences and lacked quality scores, the filtering could not match the filtering applied to full-length reads. To assign V/J genes and CDR3, sequences were annotated using PyIR, a Python wrapper for IgBLAST v1.9, with IMGT germline references. Any read was removed if the V/J assignment was weak (E-value above 1e-6), the CDR3 was missing, or the read contained stop codons, out-of-frame junctions, or ambiguous translated residues. V3J clonotypes were defined by identical inferred V gene, J gene, and CDR3 amino acid sequence. Percentage overlap between repertoires was calculated by dividing the number of shared unique clonotypes by the size of the smaller repertoire. RTK rarefaction, the Chao1 estimator, and Recon v2.1 estimates of unobserved clonotypes were used to assess repertoire richness. The source is immuneACCESS, and TCRdb retained only in-frame sequences with V and J called. Part of the clones is not carried over; for the studies checked, unresolved V genes explain less than half of this, and the remainder is unexplained. V, J and clone size are taken as reported in that table, and D and trimming were inferred from the DNA itself. This sample holds 400,000 to 600,000 clones; roughly 79% were observed only once. The ten top clones hold around an eighth of the sample.

Points on this clone: Its recognized antigen is unknown. Base qualities were left out, and no much larger clone turns up one base away.

Sequencing was performed on PBMCs. The chain employs TRBV30 and TRBJ1-2; the D segment could be TRBD1, given 5 matching bases. This clonotype was sampled from a middle-aged woman in good health. Some clones in this sample may be carry-over from other donors' samples. The nucleotide sequence is given as TGTGCCTGCCCGACTATAGGGACGAATGGCTACACCTTC. This translates into CACPTIGTNGYTF.